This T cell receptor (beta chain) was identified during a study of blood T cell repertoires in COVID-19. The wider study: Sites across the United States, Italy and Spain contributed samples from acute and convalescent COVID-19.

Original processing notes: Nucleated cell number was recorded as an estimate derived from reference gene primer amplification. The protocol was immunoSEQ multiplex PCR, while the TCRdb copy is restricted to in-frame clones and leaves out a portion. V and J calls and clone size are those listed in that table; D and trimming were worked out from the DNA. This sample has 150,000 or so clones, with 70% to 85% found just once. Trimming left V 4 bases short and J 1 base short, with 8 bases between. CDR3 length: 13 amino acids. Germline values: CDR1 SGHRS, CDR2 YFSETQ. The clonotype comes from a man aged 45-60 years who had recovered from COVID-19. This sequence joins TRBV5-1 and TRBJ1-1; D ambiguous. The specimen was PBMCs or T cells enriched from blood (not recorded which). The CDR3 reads CASSQTRNTEAFF. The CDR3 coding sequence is TGCGCCAGCAGCCAAACACGGAACACTGAAGCTTTCTTT.